This TCR beta chain came from a study of control samples from healthy donors and cancer patients. Germline CDR1 is SEHNR and CDR2 is FQNEAQ (reference sequence). The CDR3 totals 15 residues. The V end was cut by 1 base, the J end by 4 bases, with 10 bases between. Method: immunoSEQ multiplex PCR; TCRdb's copy keeps in-frame clones and lacks some. In the table there are 150,000 to 180,000 clones, approximately 94% of which are singletons. This TCR was recovered from a man aged 40-49 years in good health. The sequenced sample was blood. The chain couples TRBV7-9 to TRBJ1-4; D gene unclear. Here the CDR3 reads CASSLDPTNNEKLFF. As DNA, the CDR3 is TGTGCCAGCAGCTTAGATCCTACCAATAATGAAAAACTGTTTTTT.